This paragraph reports one TCR beta chain. What it binds is not known. TCRdb keeps only in-frame clones here, not all; method: immunoSEQ multiplex PCR. The sample contains fewer than 800,000 clones, around 92% of which appear only once. The source of the sample is a study of Ad26.COV2.S vaccination and SARS-CoV-2 variants. Study information: Administration of Ad26.COV2.S was intramuscular, either once or twice 56 days apart.

Broader study findings: Using TCR breadth and depth analyses may have led to underestimated total T cell responses. Responses of spike-specific T cells (both CD8+ and CD4+) reportedly showed substantial breadth after vaccination.

Treatment: some 19 received Ad26.COV2.S at low or high dose, single or two shots; several received placebo; per-sample allocation not given. Specimens were obtained on day 63 following the first vaccine or placebo injection. Its platform was an Ad26 vector, and its expressed antigen was Wuhan-strain SARS-CoV-2 spike. Trimming took 4 bases from V and 4 from J, leaving 17 bases between them. Germline CDR1 reads SGHVS; CDR2 reads FNYEAQ. The CDR3 is 15 residues long. V is TRBV7-6 and J is TRBJ2-7; D remains ambiguous. This material consisted of peripheral blood, taken in a trial of Ad26.COV2.S vaccine versus placebo. This clonotype was sampled from a person between 18 and 59 years old who received the Ad26.COV2.S COVID-19 vaccine or a placebo. This CDR3 is CASSSDPTDFYEQYF. In DNA form, the CDR3 reads TGTGCCAGCAGCTCGGACCCCACAGACTTTTACGAGCAGTACTTC.